This T cell receptor (beta chain) was sequenced during a study of T cells in Graves' hyperthyroidism and ophthalmopathy. On this clonotype: This may stem from a read error, because a much larger clone lies one nucleotide away.

Clinical symptoms, serum thyroxine and TRAb, thyroid ultrasound and orbital computed tomography together formed the diagnostic basis. Germline loops: CDR1 SGHTA, CDR2 FQGNSA. The CDR3 length is 16 residues. V dropped 5 bases and J dropped 9; count of bases not matched to a gene: 10. Amplification yielded TCR beta CDR3 regions, with RNA transcripts as the source. Carried out on the TCR CDR3, a first-round RT-PCR used the HTBI primer set. TCRdb redid the calling of the multiplex PCR reads with MiXCR, one entry per CDR3 protein. The table includes around 300,000 distinct CDR3 sequences, approximately 15% detected once.

Sequencing was performed on blood. The genes are TRBV7-2 and TRBJ2-1, with 13 bases that match TRBD2. The receptor's source is a middle-aged woman with Graves' hyperthyroidism. The CDR3 DNA sequence: TGTGCCAGCAGCCTCGGACTAGCGGGAGTCAGTATTGAGCAGTTCTTC. Its translation is CASSLGLAGVSIEQFF.